Following are 32 T cell receptor beta chains from one sample sequenced in a study of blood T cell repertoires in COVID-19 (dated by TCRdb to the early 2020s). The protocol used for the library was the immunoSEQ multiplex PCR assay. Imported from immuneACCESS, the table was reduced by TCRdb to in-frame sequences with V and J called. These copies leave out some clones; in studies compared against another copy, an unresolved V gene accounts for under half, and the cause of the remainder is not known. Within this sample are 150,000 to 200,000 clones, with 86% of them counted one time only. 0.99% of the sample is held by the ten biggest clonotypes. What was sequenced was peripheral blood. The receptors derive from a man younger than 35 with acute or convalescent COVID-19.

This clone was counted between two and nine times. The chain uses TRBV3-1 (or the pseudogene TRBV3-2) and TRBJ2-1, with TRBD2 matching over 11 bases. CDR3 length equals 14 residues. V trimming: 2 bases; J trimming: 9 bases; junction bases outside the gene matches: 3. Germline lookup yields CDR1 LGHDT and CDR2 YNNKEL (reference sequence). CDR3 sequence (DNA): TGTGCCAGCAGCCAAACTAGCGGGGGAAGTGAGCAGTTCTTC. Protein product: CASSQTSGGSEQFF.

The DNA of the CDR3 is TGTGCCAGTAGTAACGCACAGGGGGCGCTTGGCTATGGCTACACCTTC. This sequence encodes CASSNAQGALGYGYTF. The rearrangement links TRBV19 to TRBJ1-2; 9 bases map to TRBD1. The CDR3 contains 16 residues. Trimming removed 4 bases from V and 4 bases from J; junction bases left unmatched: 10. Germline CDR1 LNHDA, CDR2 SQIVND (reference sequence).

The J gene is TRBJ1-2, the V gene TRBV6-5; TRBD1 agrees at 9 bases. The CDR3 totals 15 residues. Germline V CDR1 and CDR2: MNHEY, SVGAGI. The trim removed 6 bases at V and 8 bases at J, leaving 13 bases unmatched. The CDR3 coding sequence is TGTGCCAGCAGCCGATACGGACAGGGGTTGGAAGGCTACACCTTC. This codes for CASSRYGQGLEGYTF.

The V call is TRBV5-4, the J call TRBJ1-1; 8 nucleotides match TRBD1. With 6 bases clipped from V and 0 bases from J, the junction kept 4 bases outside the gene matches. Germline V CDR1 and CDR2: SGHNT, YYREEE (reference sequence). CDR3 length: 14 residues. The CDR3 reads CASTVDRVNTEAFF. CDR3 nucleotides: TGTGCCAGCACCGTGGACAGGGTGAACACTGAAGCTTTCTTT.

This chain links TRBV19 with TRBJ2-3; 7 nucleotides line up with TRBD2. This CDR3 has 15 amino acids. Germline values: CDR1 LNHDA, CDR2 SQIVND (reference sequence). V lost 4 bases and J lost 0; bases outside the gene matches: 4. CDR3 region: CASSRGGPSTDTQYF. CDR3 DNA: TGTGCCAGTAGTAGGGGGGGACCTAGCACAGATACGCAGTATTTT.

The table lists this clone with a few counts. The rearrangement uses TRBV5-1 and TRBJ1-1; D not resolved. This CDR3 spans 11 amino acids. CDR1 and CDR2 (germline): SGHRS, YFSETQ. V lost 3 bases and J 8 bases, leaving 8 bases between the germline ends. CDR3 amino acids: CASSSEAEAFF. The CDR3, as DNA: TGCGCCAGCAGCTCGGAGGCAGAAGCTTTCTTT.

The rearrangement joins TRBV7-9 to TRBJ1-4, with D tentatively TRBD1 (5 bases). Trimming pared 5 bases from V and 4 bases from J, leaving 11 bases between. The germline V gene has CDR1 SEHNR and CDR2 FQNEAQ (reference sequence). The CDR3 contains 14 residues. As DNA, the CDR3 is TGTGCCAGCAGCAACATCGGGGGTAATGAAAAACTGTTTTTT. This encodes CASSNIGGNEKLFF.

The J gene is TRBJ2-5, the V gene TRBV19; 12 bases align to TRBD1. This CDR3 contains 15 residues. Germline assignment: CDR1 LNHDA and CDR2 SQIVND (reference sequence). V dropped 4 bases and J dropped 5; count of bases not matched to a gene: 5. The DNA for the CDR3 is TGTGCCAGTAGTACCCGGGACAGGGGGCTGGAGACCCAGTACTTC. Translation: CASSTRDRGLETQYF.

This clone showed up just once. The rearrangement links TRBV3-1 (or the pseudogene TRBV3-2) to TRBJ1-3, with a weak D call TRBD1 (5 bases). The CDR3 spans 16 residues. CDR1 and CDR2 from the germline V gene are LGHDT and YNNKEL (reference sequence). Trimming removed 5 bases from V and 3 bases from J, with 17 bases in between. The CDR3 DNA reads TGTGCCAGCAGCGTACTCCGAACGGGGGGTGGAAACACCATATATTTT. Protein: CASSVLRTGGGNTIYF.

This clone has a handful of counts. The genes are TRBV19 and TRBJ1-2; tentative D call: TRBD1 (6 bases). The CDR3 runs to 12 residues. Germline CDR1 reads LNHDA; CDR2 reads SQIVND (reference sequence). The V end was cut by 10 bases, the J end by 7 bases, with 16 bases between. The DNA for the CDR3 is TGTGCCACCACCGAAGGGGGTGCTGGCTACACCTTC. This encodes CATTEGGAGYTF.

V is TRBV6-6 and J is TRBJ1-3; tentative D call: TRBD1 (5 bases). CDR1 and CDR2 (germline): MNHNY, SVGAGI (reference sequence). V was cut by 5 bases and J by 0 bases, with 11 bases left in between. The CDR3 consists of 15 residues. CDR3 sequence reads: CASSHPDNSGNTIYF. The DNA of the CDR3 is TGTGCCAGCAGTCACCCGGACAACTCTGGAAACACCATATATTTT.

This rearrangement joins TRBV2 to TRBJ1-5, with a tentative D call TRBD1 (6 bases). Deletions cut 8 bases from V and 0 bases from J, with 14 bases between. CDR3 size: 15 residues. Germline CDR1 SNHLY, CDR2 FYNNEI. The chain's CDR3 is CASREQGNSNQPQHF. The CDR3 DNA sequence: TGTGCCAGCCGAGAACAGGGTAATAGCAATCAGCCCCAGCATTTT.

This clone was observed a few times. The V gene is TRBV6-6, the J gene TRBJ1-3, with 10 bases lining up with TRBD1. This CDR3 spans 14 amino acids. Germline CDR1 is MNHNY and CDR2 is SVGAGI (reference sequence). After removal of 2 bases from V and 5 bases from J, the junction contained 0 bases not matched to a gene. The CDR3 DNA follows: TGTGCCAGCAGTTACGACAGGGGGCGAAACACCATATATTTT. Amino acids: CASSYDRGRNTIYF.

The J gene is TRBJ1-5, the V gene TRBV6-1; no reliable D call. Germline CDR1 is MNHNS and CDR2 is SASEGT. The CDR3 contains 16 residues. V was clipped by 1 base and J by 3 bases, with 13 bases between them. CDR3 nucleotides: TGTGCCAGCAGTGAAGGCTTGCGGGAATACAATCAGCCCCAGCATTTT. This gives the protein CASSEGLREYNQPQHF.

This chain joins TRBV5-1 and TRBJ2-2; TRBD2 aligns across 7 bases. Germline values: CDR1 SGHRS, CDR2 YFSETQ. This CDR3 spans 15 amino acids. V gave up 5 bases and J gave up 8 bases; unmatched junction bases: 12. In DNA form, the CDR3 reads TGCGCCAGCAGATTGAACGCCGGGACTAAGGGGGAGCTGTTTTTT. Amino acid sequence: CASRLNAGTKGELFF.

The sample holds one count of this clone. This chain joins TRBV5-1 and TRBJ2-1; no clear D. The CDR3 spans 14 residues. Trimming left V 4 bases short and J 0 bases short, with 8 bases between. Germline V gene sequence: CDR1 SGHRS, CDR2 YFSETQ. This chain's CDR3 is CASSNPSSYNEQFF. CDR3 nucleotides: TGCGCCAGCAGCAATCCCAGCTCCTACAATGAGCAGTTCTTC. Filled out from reference TRBV5-1 and TRBJ2-1, the complete variable domain reads KAGVTQTPRYLIKTRGQQVTLSCSPISGHRSVSWYQQTPGQGLQFLFEYFSETQRNKGNFPGRFSGRQFSNSRSEMNVSTLELGDSALYLCASSNPSSYNEQFFGPGTRLTVL.

This clone has a single count. The chain joins TRBV18 to TRBJ1-3, with TRBD1 as a possible D gene (5 bases). This CDR3 has 15 amino acids. Germline loops: CDR1 KGHSH, CDR2 LQKENI. V lost 2 bases and J lost 4, with 12 bases in between. Here the CDR3 reads CASSPTAGLGNTIYF. DNA of the CDR3: TGTGCCAGCTCACCAACGGCAGGGTTAGGAAACACCATATATTTT. The whole variable domain, remainder taken from reference TRBV18 and TRBJ1-3, is NAGVMQNPRHLVRRRGQEARLRCSPMKGHSHVYWYRQLPEEGLKFMVYLQKENIIDESGMPKERFSAEFPKEGPSILRIQQVVRGDSAAYFCASSPTAGLGNTIYFGEGSWLTVV.

The chain links TRBV5-4 to TRBJ1-3; the D gene is possibly TRBD1 (5 bases). V lost 4 bases to trimming and J lost 4 bases, with 9 bases between them. CDR3 size: 13 residues. Germline CDR1 and CDR2: SGHNT and YYREEE (reference sequence). The chain's CDR3 is CASSPRGGNTIYF. CDR3 nucleotide sequence: TGTGCCAGCAGCCCCCGGGGGGGAAACACCATATATTTT. Using reference TRBV5-4 and TRBJ1-3 for the parts outside the CDR3, the full variable domain is ETGVTQSPTHLIKTRGQQVTLRCSSQSGHNTVSWYQQALGQGPQFIFQYYREEENGRGNFPPRFSGLQFPNYSSELNVNALELDDSALYLCASSPRGGNTIYFGEGSWLTVV.

The chain couples TRBV7-8 to TRBJ2-2, with 9 positions matching TRBD2. This CDR3 spans 15 amino acids. The V and J ends lost 3 bases and 5 bases, in that order; junction bases with no gene match: 4. Germline CDR1 SGHVS, CDR2 FQNEAQ. The CDR3 here is CASSFGGGGTGELFF. The CDR3 bases are TGTGCCAGCAGCTTCGGCGGGGGGGGAACCGGGGAGCTGTTTTTT.

The J gene is TRBJ1-5, the V gene TRBV11-2; 9 nucleotides agree with TRBD1. The CDR3 has 16 residues. J lost 7 bases, V lost 1 base, and 8 bases had no gene match. Germline V lookup: CDR1 SGHAT, CDR2 FQNNGV. For the CDR3, the DNA is TGTGCCAGCAGCTTAGGCCCACAGGGGGCGAAACAGCCCCAGCATTTT. It is translated as CASSLGPQGAKQPQHF.

The chain recombines TRBV6-1 with TRBJ1-2; D is unresolved. The CDR3 is 15 residues long. Germline CDR1 and CDR2: MNHNS and SASEGT. Between the trimmed V and J ends, which lost 1 base and 4 bases, there was a span of 13 bases. This CDR3 is CASSEDGQYLYGYTF. In DNA, the CDR3 is TGTGCCAGCAGTGAAGATGGGCAGTACCTCTATGGCTACACCTTC.

This rearrangement joins TRBV5-8 to TRBJ1-5; D not certain. V was clipped by 1 base and J by 2 bases, with 13 bases between them. The CDR3 loop spans 16 amino acids. Germline assignment: CDR1 SGHTS and CDR2 YDEGEE. Written as DNA, the CDR3 is TGTGCCAGCAGCTTGAGTATAGGGAGGGGCAATCAGCCCCAGCATTTT. Translated: CASSLSIGRGNQPQHF.

The chain is built from TRBV5-5 and TRBJ2-1; D is ambiguous. Trimming took 1 base from V and 8 from J, leaving 7 bases between them. Per germline, CDR1 SGHKS and CDR2 YYEKEE (reference sequence). The CDR3 length is 12 residues. Here the CDR3 DNA reads TGTGCCAGCAGCTTGCCCTTGTATGAGCAGTTCTTC. It codes for CASSLPLYEQFF. Together with reference TRBV5-5 and TRBJ2-1, the CDR3 gives the full variable domain: DAGVTQSPTHLIKTRGQQVTLRCSPISGHKSVSWYQQVLGQGPQFIFQYYEKEERGRGNFPDRFSARQFPNYSSELNVNALLLGDSALYLCASSLPLYEQFFGPGTRLTVL.

The chain recombines TRBV30 with TRBJ1-5; maybe TRBD1 (5 bases). The CDR3 covers 13 residues. Trimming left V 2 bases short and J 5 bases short, with 10 bases between. Looked up from germline, CDR1 is GTSNPN and CDR2 is SVGIG (reference sequence). The CDR3 reads CAWSRQGYQPQHF. DNA for the CDR3: TGTGCCTGGAGTCGGCAGGGCTATCAGCCCCAGCATTTT.

The CDR3 coding sequence is TGTGCCAGCCAAGGCGGGTTCAACACCGGGGAGCTGTTTTTT. Translation: CASQGGFNTGELFF. The J gene is TRBJ2-2, the V gene TRBV25-1; D may be TRBD2 (5 bases). Trimming removed 8 bases from V and 2 bases from J, with 12 bases in between. Germline V CDR1 and CDR2: MGHDK, SYGVNS. The CDR3 runs 14 residues.

The V gene is TRBV19, the J gene TRBJ2-3; D remains ambiguous. The germline CDR1 and CDR2 sequences are LNHDA and SQIVND (reference sequence). The length of the CDR3 is 13 residues. V lost 6 bases, J lost 2 bases, and 9 bases lay in between. This chain's CDR3 is CASRNTYTDTQYF. The CDR3 DNA sequence: TGTGCCAGTAGAAACACATACACAGATACGCAGTATTTT.

This chain connects TRBV7-9 to TRBJ2-7; 9 bases fit TRBD2. V shed 1 base, J shed 6 bases, and the junction held 10 bases outside the gene matches. The CDR3 is 16 residues long. From germline, CDR1 is SEHNR and CDR2 FQNEAQ (reference sequence). In nucleotides, the CDR3 is TGTGCCAGCAGCTTAGGTAGCGGGGGCGCGGGTTCCGAGCAGTACTTC. This gives the protein CASSLGSGGAGSEQYF.

The chain employs TRBV2 and TRBJ2-3, with TRBD2 identical over 7 bases. Trimming cost V 4 bases and J 4 bases; bases outside gene matches: 2. Germline V gene lookup returns CDR1 SNHLY and CDR2 FYNNEI. This CDR3 is 13 amino acids long. In DNA, the CDR3 is TGTGCCAGCAGTGGTGGGGGGGCAGATACGCAGTATTTT. Its protein is CASSGGGADTQYF. Complete variable domain (other parts from reference TRBV2 and TRBJ2-3): EPEVTQTPSHQVTQMGQEVILRCVPISNHLYFYWYRQILGQKVEFLVSFYNNEISEKSEIFDDQFSVERPDGSNFTLKIRSTKLEDSAMYFCASSGGGADTQYFGPGTRLTVL.

The chain has TRBV9 and TRBJ1-6, with unresolved D. The CDR3 totals 13 residues. CDR1 and CDR2 (germline): SGDLS, YYNGEE. Trimming took 2 bases from V and 8 from J, leaving 8 bases between them. The CDR3 sequence is CASSVRQDSPLHF. The CDR3 coding sequence is TGTGCCAGCAGCGTGCGCCAAGATTCACCCCTCCACTTT.

CDR3 coding DNA: TGTGCCAGCAGTTACTCCTTAGCGGGGGGGTACGAGCAGTACTTC. This codes for CASSYSLAGGYEQYF. The genes are TRBV6-5 and TRBJ2-7; 11 bases match TRBD2. Germline loops: CDR1 MNHEY, CDR2 SVGAGI. J lost 4 bases, V lost 0 bases, and 2 bases had no gene match. The CDR3 runs to 15 residues.

The chain has TRBV30 and TRBJ2-1, with 8 nucleotides matching TRBD2. CDR1 and CDR2 (germline): GTSNPN, SVGIG (reference sequence). Trimming cost V 1 base and J 5 bases; bases outside gene matches: 7. The CDR3 sequence is 15 residues long. The CDR3 sequence is CAWSALAGGNNEQFF. CDR3 coding DNA: TGTGCCTGGAGTGCTTTGGCGGGGGGTAACAATGAGCAGTTCTTC.

This clone was found a few times. The genes are TRBV6-2 or TRBV6-3 and TRBJ2-2; maybe TRBD2 (6 bases). V was pared by 2 bases and J by 5 bases, with 12 bases between. CDR3 length: 15 residues. CDR1 and CDR2 (germline): MNHEY, SVGEGT. CDR3 in DNA: TGTGCCAGCAGTTACCGGCGGGCGGGAACCGGGGAGCTGTTTTTT. It is translated as CASSYRRAGTGELFF.